The source of this T cell receptor (beta chain) is a study of blood T cell repertoires in COVID-19. Sequenced by immunoSEQ multiplex PCR; TCRdb stores in-frame clones only, minus some. The sample shows 64,000 or so clones, 80% to 90% of them seen only once. V trimming: 1 base; J trimming: 4 bases; junction bases outside the gene matches: 8. This CDR3 comprises 16 residues. CDR1 is MGHRA, CDR2 YSYEKL, per germline. The specimen sequenced was peripheral blood. The sequence was obtained from a man between 40 and 49 years old with acute or convalescent COVID-19. V usage is TRBV4-1 and J usage is TRBJ1-1, with 8 bases identical to TRBD1. CDR3 sequence (DNA): TGCGCCAGCAGCCAAGCAGTGACAGGGGTTGGCACTGAAGCTTTCTTT. Protein product: CASSQAVTGVGTEAFF.